This T cell receptor (beta chain) appears in the sequencing data of a study of cytomegalovirus exposure and HLA in healthy donors (dated by TCRdb to between 2016 and 2019). A note on the overall study: According to an earlier analysis of several hundred of the donors, about 170 million T cells yielded 90 million to 140 million unique TCR beta sequences and about 280 Gb of sequence data. A separate validation cohort of approximately 130 different subjects was used in addition to the roughly 700-subject first cohort. To predict cytomegalovirus infection status, the study combined high-throughput TCR immunosequencing, statistical association of individual TCRs with disease status, and machine learning. To study patterns of TCR occurrence, a later analysis re-analyzed previously published TCR beta repertoires from hundreds of donors and added high-resolution HLA genotyping. In the later analysis, no new phenotypic data were used to find candidate immune exposures; instead, reliance was placed on TCR beta sequences and their occurrence across donors. An early release covering more than 500 HLA-typed donors comprised 300 to 350 gigabases of sequencing data and tens of millions of unique TCR sequences. About five DR-DQ haplotypes were treated as single units for association and clustering because of strong linkage in the cohort. Of the 350 to 450 genotyped donors, 81% fell in the genetic ancestry cluster associated with self-reported Caucasian donors. Across 398 genotyped donors of the cohort, an average of approximately 220,000 unique TCR beta nucleotide sequences per donor were sequenced, and 15% to 20% of those sequences were non-productive. The study used immunosequencing to profile the T cell repertoires of 600 to 850 subjects and linked those repertoires to cytomegalovirus serostatus. An earlier analysis of about 600 of the donors used high-throughput TCR beta sequencing to judge whether each TCR beta V gene segment behaved as functional or pseudogenic. The study aimed to test whether cataloging public T cell receptors could reveal signatures of past pathogen exposure. Typing coverage differed by locus: A, B, C, DRB1 and DQB1 were typed in roughly 620-630 donors, DQA1 in 522, DPA1 in around 610, and DPB1 in 450 to 480. All discovery cohort repertoires had been generated on a single sequencing platform. Genome-wide SNP genotypes for about 65% of the 666 donors were used in a later genetic analysis, which treated that subset as a discovery cohort. Donor age, sex, ethnicity and CMV serostatus were collected together with the repertoire data. HLA typing covered class I and class II loci at four-digit resolution.

The library was built by means of the immunoSEQ multiplex PCR assay. A mixture of 60 forward primers for TCR Vbeta segments and 13 reverse primers for TCR Jbeta segments was used in the multiplex PCR. Amplification of the CDR3 region of rearranged TCR beta genes was performed with a multiplex PCR assay on genomic DNA. Amplified TCR beta libraries were sequenced as 87-base-pair reads on the Illumina HiSeq System. For the original study's pipeline: Across the roughly 670 repertoires, a later analysis counted approximately 75 million unique TCR beta chains, some 11 million of which were shared by at least two donors. A nearest-neighbor algorithm error-corrected the raw reads and collapsed the reads into unique sequences, merging closely related sequences to remove PCR and sequencing errors. CDR3 sequences were aligned to IMGT reference sequences to assign V, D and J gene segments. For a sequence to be retained, at least a six-nucleotide match to both a V gene segment and a J gene segment was required. A rearrangement was called productive if the CDR3 had no stop codons and remained in frame with V and J, and every other rearrangement was called non-productive. Following IMGT convention, CDR3 was defined as the stretch from the second conserved V-encoded cysteine up to the conserved J-encoded phenylalanine. The earlier analysis of about 530 of the donors excluded any sequence lacking an unambiguous match to a single V gene segment. An earlier analysis of 550 to 650 of the donors classified V segments as functional when productive rearrangements were above 56.7% and as segregating when the standard deviation between donors was above 5%. A statistical classification framework was built to diagnose cytomegalovirus status from the catalog of TCR beta chain sequences. In a later analysis, V and J genes were assigned by comparing TCR nucleotide sequences against IMGT/GENE-DB human TR gene sequences. Using the TCRdist pipeline, a later analysis assigned CDR3 sequences along with most-parsimonious VDJ recombination scenarios. A later analysis defined each TCR beta chain by its CDR3 amino acid sequence plus V-gene family, and excluded reads lacking a unique V-gene family. To address suspected cross-contamination and a sequencing artifact, a later analysis removed some 620 highly shared, low-generation-probability nucleotide sequences. In a later analysis, a clonal expansion index for each public chain was calculated from normalized within-repertoire ranks of inferred template counts. In a later analysis, generation probabilities were computed using a VDJ recombination model fitted to out-of-frame rearrangements, and the results were checked against IGoR. A later analysis scored TCR-TCR, TCR-HLA and TCR-CMV co-occurrence with hypergeometric tests, applying a repertoire-size bias correction to TCR pairs. To estimate false discovery rates, a later analysis permuted the HLA or CMV assignments 20 times. In a later analysis, co-occurring TCRs were grouped using DBSCAN, with TCRdist sequence similarity added in when clustering inside HLA-allele-positive subsets. For co-occurrence clustering, repertoires with fewer than 30,000 or more than 120,000 public chains were excluded, along with four to six repertoires with anomalous nucleotide sharing. TCRdb carries this immuneACCESS record with in-frame sequences only. Its versions omit some clonotypes, under half of them owing to an unresolved V gene in the studies checked, with the rest unexplained. The DNA gave D and trimming, while V, J and clone size come from that table. The sample table records 150,000 or so clones; 80% to 90% of these occur just once. About 2% of the sample belongs to the ten largest clones.

A single count supports this clone. Its cognate antigen has yet to be identified. No clone much larger than this one lies a single base away; base qualities are absent. The germline ends are 9 bases apart after V is trimmed by 3 bases and J by 3 bases. From cysteine to phenylalanine, the CDR3 is 14 amino acids long. The sequence is cut down to CDR3 DNA, 42 bases in frame from base 1. CDR1 and CDR2, looked up from the germline V gene, are SNHLY and FYNNEI. Findings and caveats that apply to the study as a whole: When HLA alleles, especially DR and DQ, strongly co-occurred, TCR associations were difficult to assign to individual alleles. The study listed approximately 150 TCR beta chains as associated with cytomegalovirus. According to a later analysis, most CMV-associated TCR beta chains appeared to be HLA-restricted, and the HLA associations seemed to be driven largely by CMV exposure. This cohort had only TCR beta chains sequenced, and the lack of alpha or paired-chain data limited which features could be detected. A further reported finding was that TCR beta sequences accurately predicted the HLA-A and HLA-B alleles for most subjects in the first cohort. According to a later analysis, parvovirus B19, influenza, CMV and Epstein-Barr virus appeared linked to several top co-occurrence clusters. A few of the identified cytomegalovirus-associated TCR beta chains were confirmed in vitro to be specific for cytomegalovirus antigens. In a later analysis, TCR association rates were found to vary across HLA loci, with the most associated TCRs seen for DRB1 alleles and the fewest for HLA-C alleles. In a later analysis, around 15,000 TCR beta sequences were associated with specific HLA alleles at a false discovery rate of 0.05. In a later analysis, HLA-associated TCR beta chains showed more clonal expansion and lower generation probabilities than non-associated chains that were equally common. In a later genetic analysis, a missense DCLRE1C variant was associated with V-gene and J-gene trimming of TCR beta chains, and the association was replicated in an independent cohort. HLA typing was unavailable for some donors at each locus, so association tests used only the typed subset. Correlated functional status among segregating V segments might reflect linkage disequilibrium, but an unknown experimental factor could not be ruled out. A cluster of highly shared sequence variants was judged likely to be a technical artifact of the sequencing pipeline. In an earlier analysis of under 600 of the donors, most TCR beta V segments were observed in productive rearrangements about 90% or about 30% of the time, broadly matching IMGT annotations. While some public TCRs were present in many individuals, most TCR sequences turned up only very rarely across donors. Cytomegalovirus status was reported to be diagnosed by the classifier with high specificity and sensitivity in both the original and validation cohorts. The 87-base-pair reads could not distinguish some IMGT-functional V segments, including TRBV6-2 and TRBV6-3, so those segments were excluded. The presence/absence analyses assumed that sequencing depth was roughly uniform across donors, and that assumption may not be true. It was suggested by the authors that the approach could potentially be generalized to other disease states and immunological phenotypes. A later genetic analysis reported fewer N-insertions in productive TCRs among donors in an Asian-associated ancestry cluster than the roughly 700-donor mean. The only immune exposure information available for the cohort was CMV serostatus. The earlier analysis of approximately 540 of the donors excluded 15 to 20 rarely observed V segments, including chromosome 9 orphons, because counts were too low.

The cohort comprised 710 or so healthy bone marrow donors. At the time of sampling, all cohort members were nominally healthy, though unrecorded immune exposures were likely present. The donor was CMV seronegative and was included in the group of several hundred seronegative cohort members. A peripheral blood sample was collected from each donor, and TCR beta sequencing was performed on peripheral blood mononuclear cells. The Qiagen DNeasy Blood Extraction Kit was used to extract genomic DNA from the blood cell samples. Here the chain combines TRBV2 and TRBJ1-5; the D gene identity is not certain. The sequenced sample consisted of PBMCs. The origin of this receptor is a woman in her late teens or twenties in good health and CMV-seronegative. CDR3 reads: CASSDLSYNQPQHF. In nucleotide form, the sequence is TGTGCCAGCAGTGATCTGTCGTACAATCAGCCCCAGCATTTT.